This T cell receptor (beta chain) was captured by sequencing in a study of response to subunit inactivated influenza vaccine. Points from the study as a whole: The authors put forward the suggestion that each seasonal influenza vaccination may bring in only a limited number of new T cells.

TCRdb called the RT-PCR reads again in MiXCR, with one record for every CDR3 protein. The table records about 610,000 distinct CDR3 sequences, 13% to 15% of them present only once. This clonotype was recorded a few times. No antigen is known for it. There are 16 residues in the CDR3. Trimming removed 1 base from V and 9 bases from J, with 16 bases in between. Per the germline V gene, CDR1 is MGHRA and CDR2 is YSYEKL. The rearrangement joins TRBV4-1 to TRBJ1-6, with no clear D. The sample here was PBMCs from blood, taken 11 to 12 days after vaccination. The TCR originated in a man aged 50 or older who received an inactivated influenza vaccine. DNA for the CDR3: TGCGCCAGCAGCCAAGGAGGTATTATCCTAGGTTCACCCCTCCACTTT. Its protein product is CASSQGGIILGSPLHF.